These 17 T cell receptor beta chains were all obtained from the same sample, sequenced in a study of prognosis after radiotherapy for stage I lung cancer. Genomic DNA provided the template from which TCR beta CDR3 was amplified by two-round multiplex PCR. Each TRBV and TRBJ gene had its own primer in the first PCR round. Via MiXCR, TCRdb re-called the multiplex PCR reads, giving one row per CDR3 protein. This table holds 26,000 or so distinct CDR3 sequences, about 32% found once. This material consisted of PBMCs, taken before or after stereotactic body radiation therapy (not recorded which). Receptors originate from a donor aged 50 or older with non-small cell lung cancer.

This clonotype came up many times. This chain connects TRBV5-5 to TRBJ2-7; D gene uncertain. CDR3 length: 14 residues. Germline-derived CDR1 and CDR2 are SGHKS and YYEKEE (reference sequence). V was cut by 0 bases and J by 6 bases, with 13 bases left in between. CDR3 coding DNA: TGTGCCAGCAGCTTGGTTCCCGCAAGAAGCGAGCAGTACTTC. Translation gives CASSLVPARSEQYF.

This clonotype was counted ten times or more. The rearrangement uses TRBV2 and TRBJ2-2, with D tentatively TRBD2 (7 bases). Germline values: CDR1 SNHLY, CDR2 FYNNEI. The ends were cut back, 0 bases at V and 4 bases at J, with 9 bases in the middle. CDR3 length: 15 residues. CDR3 residues: CASSEARGRTGELFF. CDR3 sequence (DNA): TGTGCCAGCAGTGAAGCGCGGGGGCGCACCGGGGAGCTGTTTTTT.

V gene TRBV5-1 combines with J gene TRBJ2-3; 9 bases fit TRBD1. V lost 3 bases to trimming and J lost 2 bases; unmatched junction nucleotides: 10. The CDR3 extends over 17 amino acids. Germline CDR1 is SGHRS and CDR2 is YFSETQ. This chain's CDR3 is CASSWDRASSNTDTQYF. Written as DNA, the CDR3 is TGCGCCAGCAGCTGGGACAGGGCGTCTTCTAACACAGATACGCAGTATTTT.

V gene TRBV10-1 combines with J gene TRBJ2-3; 8 bases agree with TRBD1. After removal of 3 bases from V and 2 bases from J, the junction contained 7 bases not matched to a gene. From germline, CDR1 is WNHNN and CDR2 SYGVQD (reference sequence). CDR3 size: 16 residues. The CDR3 here is CASSDGGTGVTDTQYF. The CDR3 DNA reads as TGCGCCAGCAGTGACGGCGGGACAGGCGTCACAGATACGCAGTATTTT.

At least ten counts were recorded for this clonotype. The chain's CDR3 is CATEDKWNYGYTF. Written as DNA, the CDR3 is TGTGCCACAGAAGACAAGTGGAACTATGGCTACACCTTC. This chain uses TRBV10-3 with TRBJ1-2, with D unclear. Germline lookup yields CDR1 ENHRY and CDR2 SYGVKD. This CDR3 comprises 13 residues. V lost 10 bases and J lost 2, with 14 bases in between.

This clonotype was seen ten or more times. This chain connects TRBV11-2 to TRBJ2-5; D may be TRBD1 (6 bases). Trimming cost V 0 bases and J 5 bases, with 13 bases left between them. The V gene's germline CDR1 is SGHAT and CDR2 FQNNGV. This CDR3 contains 15 residues. The CDR3 nucleotides read TGTGCCAGCAGCTTAGAATTACAGGGTTGGGAGACCCAGTACTTC. Amino acids: CASSLELQGWETQYF.

This clonotype was picked up one time. Since a much larger clone is just one base distant, this may be a read error. The chain recombines TRBV7-2 with TRBJ2-5; no clear D gene. Deletions cut 3 bases from V and 3 bases from J, with 8 bases between. The CDR3 is made up of 13 amino acids. The germline V gene has CDR1 SGHTA and CDR2 FQGNSA. CDR3 coding DNA: TGTGCCAGCAGCTTTCAGCAGAAAGAGACCCAGTACTTC. This translates into CASSFQQKETQYF.

This clonotype was counted many times. The chain employs TRBV5-1 and TRBJ2-1; D is unclear. The CDR3 totals 14 residues. Germline CDR1 is SGHRS and CDR2 is YFSETQ. V was shortened by 1 base and J by 0 bases, with 5 bases between the two germline ends. The CDR3 region has the DNA TGCGCCAGCAGCTTGCAAAGCTCCTACAATGAGCAGTTCTTC. Translated, it gives CASSLQSSYNEQFF. Together with reference TRBV5-1 and TRBJ2-1, the CDR3 gives the full variable domain: KAGVTQTPRYLIKTRGQQVTLSCSPISGHRSVSWYQQTPGQGLQFLFEYFSETQRNKGNFPGRFSGRQFSNSRSEMNVSTLELGDSALYLCASSLQSSYNEQFFGPGTRLTVL.

To note about this clonotype: A far larger clone is only one base removed, so a read error is likely. The CDR3 end shows no conserved phenylalanine or tryptophan, and so a read error is likely. The chain is built from TRBV7-9 and TRBJ2-1; 11 bases are a match to TRBD2. CDR3 length: 16 amino acids. Unmatched junction bases numbered 8, after V lost 1 base and J lost 9 bases. Germline V gene sequence: CDR1 SEHNR, CDR2 FQNEAQ (reference sequence). In nucleotides, the CDR3 is TGTGCCAGCAGCTTAGTGGTTAGCGGGGGGGCCTGTGAGCAGTTCCTC. This encodes CASSLVVSGGACEQFL.

This clonotype was seen many times. J is TRBJ2-7 and V is TRBV5-1; D is unclear. Trimming stripped 4 bases from V and 0 bases from J, with 11 bases between. The CDR3 has 14 amino acids. CDR1 is SGHRS and CDR2 is YFSETQ in the germline V gene. For the CDR3, the DNA is TGCGCCAGCAGCCTGGACCCGAGCTCCTACGAGCAGTACTTC. Its translation: CASSLDPSSYEQYF.

CDR3 bases: TGTGCCAGCAGGGGGACAGGGCGGCCCTACGAGCAGTACTTC. This encodes CASRGTGRPYEQYF. The chain links TRBV6-2 or TRBV6-3 to TRBJ2-7; 9 bases are a match to TRBD1. This CDR3 is built from 14 residues. V lost 6 bases, J lost 2 bases, and 5 bases stayed unmatched. The germline CDR1 and CDR2 sequences are MNHEY and SVGEGT.

Comments on this clonotype: This may come from a read error, since a much larger clone is one base off. V and J are TRBV9 and TRBJ1-3; D not resolved. This CDR3 region has 14 residues. Germline V gives CDR1 SGDLS, CDR2 YYNGEE. The CDR3 is CASNLGSSVNTIYF. CDR3 in DNA: TGTGCCAGCAACCTAGGAAGCTCTGTAAACACCATATATTTT.

This clonotype has only one observation. This likely came from a read error, as a far larger clone is one base away. The V and J genes are TRBV6-4 and TRBJ1-2; D perhaps matches TRBD1 (5 bases). V lost 5 bases and J 6 bases, leaving 10 bases between the germline ends. Germline V CDR1 and CDR2: MRHNA, SNTAGT. The CDR3 runs 12 residues. The CDR3 region has the DNA TGTGCCAGCAGTTGGGACGTGGATGGCTACACCTTC. This encodes CASSWDVDGYTF.

This clonotype was detected many times. This chain connects TRBV30 to TRBJ2-7, with 12 bases matching TRBD2. The V and J ends lost 8 bases and 1 base, in that order; junction bases with no gene match: 15. This CDR3 is 17 amino acids long. Looked up from germline, CDR1 is GTSNPN and CDR2 is SVGIG (reference sequence). The CDR3 here is CAGNPGLAGGSSYEQYF. CDR3 in DNA: TGTGCCGGTAATCCGGGACTAGCGGGCGGGAGTTCCTACGAGCAGTACTTC.

Comment on this clonotype: A much larger clone sits a single nucleotide away, making a read error possible. The V and J genes are TRBV4-2 and TRBJ1-1; D uncertain. Germline CDR1 reads LGHNA; CDR2 reads YNFKEQ. The CDR3 has 15 amino acids. CDR3 sequence reads: CASSQEIRDFTGAFF. Here the CDR3 DNA reads TGTGCCAGCAGCCAAGAGATAAGGGATTTTACTGGAGCTTTCTTT.

This clonotype was seen ten or more times. The chain is built from TRBV3-1 and TRBJ1-4; 7 bases match TRBD1. This CDR3 is 15 amino acids long. Germline trimming cut 4 bases from V and 1 base from J; bases unmatched to any gene: 3. Germline lookup yields CDR1 LGHDT and CDR2 YNNKEL (reference sequence). In DNA form, the CDR3 reads TGTGCCAGCAGCCCCAACAGGGGAACTAATGAAAAACTGTTTTTT. Translation: CASSPNRGTNEKLFF.

Points on this clonotype: A single base is all that separates this from a far larger clone, so a read error is likely. The V call is TRBV5-1, the J call TRBJ2-5; 7 bases align to TRBD2. The J call may be wrong; the DNA end is better matched by TRBJ2-1. Germline lookup yields CDR1 SGHRS and CDR2 YFSETQ. The CDR3 is made up of 16 amino acids. This chain's CDR3 is CASSLGGPAGPNEQFF. The CDR3 region has the DNA TGCGCCAGCAGCTTGGGGGGACCAGCGGGACCAAATGAGCAGTTCTTC.